Each of the 16 T cell receptor beta chains below was sequenced from the same sample in a study of T-cell reconstitution after alpha-beta-depleted transplantation in children. Researchers prepared the TCRbeta library using unique molecular identifiers, the study reports. MiXCR was run by TCRdb on the PCR reads, yielding one entry per CDR3 protein. Among a few hundred thousand distinct CDR3 sequences listed, over 20% were seen once. Sequences were derived from PBMCs, sampled before TCRalphabeta/CD19-depleted stem cell transplant. These receptors originate from a boy less than two years old with Wiskott-Aldrich syndrome, due to receive a stem cell transplant.

This chain links TRBV6-1 with TRBJ2-3, with TRBD1 matching 9 bases. Trimming cost V 7 bases and J 5 bases; bases outside gene matches: 7. CDR3 size: 14 residues. Germline loops: CDR1 MNHNS, CDR2 SASEGT. The chain's CDR3 is CASKDRGRGDTQYF. The CDR3 nucleotides read TGTGCCAGCAAGGACAGGGGCCGGGGAGATACGCAGTATTTT.

This sequence joins TRBV6-1 and TRBJ1-1; D not resolved. There are 12 residues in the CDR3. Germline lookup yields CDR1 MNHNS and CDR2 SASEGT. V gave up 2 bases and J gave up 0 bases, with 1 base separating them. DNA for the CDR3: TGTGCCAGCAGTGAAATGAACACTGAAGCTTTCTTT. As protein: CASSEMNTEAFF.

The V and J genes are TRBV5-1 and TRBJ2-1; D might be TRBD1 (5 bases). Trimming left V 3 bases short and J 4 bases short, with 11 bases between. The germline V gene encodes CDR1 SGHRS and CDR2 YFSETQ. CDR3 length: 14 residues. CDR3 in amino acids: CASSSRTNYNEQFF. The CDR3 nucleotides read TGCGCCAGCAGCTCCCGGACAAATTACAATGAGCAGTTCTTC.

This clonotype was found a few times. The chain joins TRBV5-1 to TRBJ1-1; D is perhaps TRBD1 (5 bases). This CDR3 comprises 15 residues. Germline V gene data show CDR1 as SGHRS and CDR2 as YFSETQ. Deletions cut 0 bases from V and 0 bases from J, with 9 bases between. The CDR3 DNA is TGCGCCAGCAGCTTGGTTACAGGATTGAACACTGAAGCTTTCTTT. It yields the protein CASSLVTGLNTEAFF. The full variable domain, completed using reference TRBV5-1 and TRBJ1-1, is KAGVTQTPRYLIKTRGQQVTLSCSPISGHRSVSWYQQTPGQGLQFLFEYFSETQRNKGNFPGRFSGRQFSNSRSEMNVSTLELGDSALYLCASSLVTGLNTEAFFGQGTRLTVV.

The rearrangement links TRBV27 to TRBJ2-5; D ambiguous. Germline assignment: CDR1 MNHEY and CDR2 SMNVEV (reference sequence). This CDR3 has 13 residues. Trimming removed 6 bases at V and 4 bases at J, with 12 bases between. CDR3 DNA sequence: TGTGCCAGCAGACAGTCGGGTAGAGAGACCCAGTACTTC. It translates to CASRQSGRETQYF.

This sequence joins TRBV11-2 and TRBJ2-7; TRBD2 might be the D (5 bases). CDR3 size: 15 residues. V lost 2 bases, J lost 0 bases, and 11 bases lay in between. Germline CDR1 SGHAT, CDR2 FQNNGV. CDR3: CASSLLGLNSYEQYF. The CDR3 DNA reads as TGTGCCAGCAGCTTACTTGGACTGAACTCCTACGAGCAGTACTTC.

The rearrangement uses TRBV28 and TRBJ2-3; D perhaps matches TRBD2 (6 bases). There are 15 residues in the CDR3. The V end was cut by 6 bases, the J end by 7 bases, with 20 bases between. The germline CDR1 and CDR2 sequences are MDHEN and SYDVKM. In nucleotides, the CDR3 is TGTGCCAGCAGAGACGGGACTGGCTCCGAACATACGCAGTATTTT. It codes for CASRDGTGSEHTQYF.

This rearrangement joins TRBV20-1 to TRBJ1-5; D not resolved. With 6 bases removed from V and 5 bases from J, the gap between germline ends came to 17 bases. This CDR3 is 14 amino acids long. CDR1 is DFQATT, CDR2 SNEGSKA, per germline (reference sequence). CDR3 sequence (DNA): TGCAGTGCCACGGGCAGTACCGGGTATCAGCCCCAGCATTTT. Translation: CSATGSTGYQPQHF.

This clonotype was observed a handful of times. This rearrangement joins TRBV15 to TRBJ2-7; the D is unclear. V was trimmed by 0 bases and J by 3 bases, leaving 9 bases between them. There are 14 residues in the CDR3. Germline CDR1 reads LNHNV; CDR2 reads YYDKDF (reference sequence). This CDR3 reads CATSRDRADYEQYF. The CDR3 nucleotides read TGTGCCACCAGCAGAGATAGGGCCGACTACGAGCAGTACTTC.

The chain uses TRBV5-1 and TRBJ2-7; the D call may be TRBD1 or TRBD2 (5 bases each). Germline loops: CDR1 SGHRS, CDR2 YFSETQ. The CDR3 contains 15 residues. V was trimmed by 4 bases and J by 3 bases, leaving 17 bases between them. The CDR3 nucleotides are TGCGCCAGCAGCGGGGGTTCTCGAGGCGGCTACGAGCAGTACTTC. This gives the protein CASSGGSRGGYEQYF.

This clonotype was found a few times. The rearrangement joins TRBV4-1 to TRBJ2-5, with TRBD2 matching over 13 bases. Germline values: CDR1 MGHRA, CDR2 YSYEKL. The V segment lost 1 base and the J segment 0 bases; nucleotides outside the gene matches: 5. The CDR3 runs 18 residues. The CDR3 loop is CASSQVLAGGAYQETQYF. CDR3 nucleotides: TGCGCCAGCAGCCAAGTACTAGCGGGAGGGGCGTACCAAGAGACCCAGTACTTC.

The CDR3 nucleotides read TGTGCCAGCATCTCTCGGGGGGCCGGGGCCAACGTCCTGACTTTC. The encoded protein is CASISRGAGANVLTF. This chain connects TRBV28 to TRBJ2-6; possible D gene TRBD2, 7 bases. The CDR3 extends over 15 amino acids. V gave up 7 bases and J gave up 4 bases, with 14 bases separating them. CDR1 and CDR2 from the germline V gene are MDHEN and SYDVKM.

V is TRBV28 and J is TRBJ1-5; TRBD1 matches at 8 bases. Looked up from germline, CDR1 is MDHEN and CDR2 is SYDVKM. This CDR3 has 13 residues. V shed 8 bases and J 7 bases; nucleotides not matched to a gene: 7. DNA for the CDR3: TGTGCCAGCGTGGGGCCAGGGGGCCAGCCCCAGCATTTT. Protein sequence: CASVGPGGQPQHF.

The chain employs TRBV20-1 and TRBJ2-5; D possibly corresponds to TRBD2 (5 bases). The CDR3 is 12 amino acids. Trimming cost V 3 bases and J 3 bases, with 8 bases left between them. Looked up from germline, CDR1 is DFQATT and CDR2 is SNEGSKA (reference sequence). The DNA for the CDR3 is TGCAGTGCTAGCTCCGGGGAAGAGACCCAGTACTTC. The encoded protein is CSASSGEETQYF.

This clonotype came up a few times. The chain combines TRBV12-5 with TRBJ2-2, with D possibly called TRBD1 or TRBD2 (5 bases each). The CDR3 contains 15 residues. Per the germline V gene, CDR1 is LGHNT and CDR2 is FRNRAP. V lost 6 bases, J lost 0 bases, and 11 bases lay in between. DNA of the CDR3: TGTGCTAGTGGGATCGGGACCCCGAACACCGGGGAGCTGTTTTTT. This encodes CASGIGTPNTGELFF.

This chain connects TRBV7-2 to TRBJ1-1; D not certain. Between the trimmed V and J ends, which lost 5 bases and 3 bases, there was a span of 13 bases. The CDR3 has 14 residues. Germline V gene sequence: CDR1 SGHTA, CDR2 FQGNSA. The CDR3 here is CASSLRFGDTEAFF. The CDR3 DNA reads as TGTGCCAGCAGCCTTCGGTTTGGGGACACTGAAGCTTTCTTT.